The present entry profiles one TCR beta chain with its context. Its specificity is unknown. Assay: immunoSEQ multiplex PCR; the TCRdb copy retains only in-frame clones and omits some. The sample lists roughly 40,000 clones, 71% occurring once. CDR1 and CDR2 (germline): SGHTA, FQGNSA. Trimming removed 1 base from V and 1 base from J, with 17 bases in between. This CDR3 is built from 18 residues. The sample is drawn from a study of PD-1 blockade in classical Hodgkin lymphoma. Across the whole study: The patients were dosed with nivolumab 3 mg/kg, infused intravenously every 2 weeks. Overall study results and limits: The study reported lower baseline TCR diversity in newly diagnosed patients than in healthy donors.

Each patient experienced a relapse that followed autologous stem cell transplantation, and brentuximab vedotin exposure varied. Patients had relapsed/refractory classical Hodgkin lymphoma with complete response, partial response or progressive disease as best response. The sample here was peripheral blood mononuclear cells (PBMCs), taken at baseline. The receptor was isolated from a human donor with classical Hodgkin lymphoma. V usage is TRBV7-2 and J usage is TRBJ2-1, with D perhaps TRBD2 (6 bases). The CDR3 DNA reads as TGTGCCAGCAGCTTAGAGTTGAGGAGGGCTCGATCCTACAATGAGCAGTTCTTC. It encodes CASSLELRRARSYNEQFF.